This T cell receptor (beta chain) was sequenced in a study of T-cell memory formation after mild COVID-19. A single record per CDR3 protein comes from TCRdb applying MiXCR to the 5' RACE reads. The top ten clones hold 20% to 25% of a sample with 250,000 to 300,000 distinct CDR3 sequences, about 20% of them seen once. In germline, CDR1 is SGHVS, CDR2 FNYEAQ. Trimming took off 3 bases at V and 0 bases at J, with 10 bases between the two ends. CDR3 length equals 15 residues. The sequence derives from a man aged 18-30 years who had mild COVID-19 (a few samples of this study predate the infection). Cell type and time point are not known. The J gene is TRBJ2-3, the V gene TRBV7-6, with unresolved D. The sample was PBMCs or a T cell subset sorted from them (not recorded which). In nucleotides, the CDR3 is TGTGCCAGCAGCTTCCGAGGCCTGAGCACAGATACGCAGTATTTT. Translating it yields CASSFRGLSTDTQYF.